The 21 T cell receptor beta chains reported below all come from one sample, sequenced in a study of T cells in Graves' hyperthyroidism and ophthalmopathy. What was amplified from RNA transcripts were TCR beta CDR3 regions. In the first-round RT-PCR of the TCR CDR3, the HTBI primer set was used. TCRdb called the multiplex PCR reads again in MiXCR, with one record for every CDR3 protein. The sample includes 450,000 to 700,000 distinct CDR3 sequences, 46% seen only once; the top ten take around 8%. Sequences were obtained from peripheral blood or thyroid tissue (not recorded which). Source of these receptors: a woman under 30 with Graves' hyperthyroidism.

The rearrangement joins TRBV7-3 to TRBJ2-7; 10 bases line up with TRBD2. V shed 5 bases and J 7 bases; nucleotides not matched to a gene: 14. CDR1 and CDR2 from the germline V gene are SGHTA and FQGTGA. The CDR3 loop spans 16 amino acids. The CDR3 bases are TGTGCCAGCAGCCTCGGCTCCCTAGCGGGAGTCGATGAGCAGTACTTC. Translated: CASSLGSLAGVDEQYF.

This clonotype was detected many times. The chain joins TRBV20-1 to TRBJ2-2, with 7 bases matching TRBD1. The trim removed 4 bases at V and 0 bases at J, leaving 2 bases unmatched. The CDR3 consists of 14 residues. The germline CDR1 and CDR2 sequences are DFQATT and SNEGSKA (reference sequence). The CDR3 here is CSATGGTNTGELFF. Written as DNA, the CDR3 is TGCAGTGCTACAGGGGGAACGAACACCGGGGAGCTGTTTTTT.

This clonotype came up many times. This chain connects TRBV7-6 to TRBJ2-5; D is undetermined. The V end lost 5 bases, the J end lost 3 bases, and 10 bases lay between the germline ends. The length of the CDR3 is 13 residues. CDR1 and CDR2 (germline): SGHVS, FNYEAQ. The CDR3 sequence is CASSARREETQYF. For the CDR3, the DNA is TGTGCCAGCAGCGCCCGTCGGGAAGAGACCCAGTACTTC.

This CDR3 reads CASSDRDRDTEAFF. DNA for the CDR3: TGTGCCAGCAGTGACAGGGATAGGGACACTGAAGCTTTCTTT. V and J are TRBV9 and TRBJ1-1; 7 bases map to TRBD1. Trimming removed 5 bases from V and 3 bases from J; junction bases left unmatched: 7. CDR3 size: 14 residues. The germline V gene encodes CDR1 SGDLS and CDR2 YYNGEE.

This clonotype was observed many times. V gene TRBV19 combines with J gene TRBJ2-7; D uncertain. Trimming took 4 bases from V and 1 from J, leaving 17 bases between them. The CDR3 is made up of 16 amino acids. Germline CDR1 reads LNHDA; CDR2 reads SQIVND (reference sequence). CDR3 sequence (DNA): TGTGCCAGTAGTACCCGCCTCTTAGCTAATTCCTACGAGCAGTACTTC. Its translation: CASSTRLLANSYEQYF.

This clonotype was picked up one time. V usage is TRBV7-2 and J usage is TRBJ1-2, with D possibly being TRBD1 (5 bases). Germline CDR1 is SGHTA and CDR2 is FQGNSA. V lost 5 bases, J lost 8 bases, and 15 bases lay in between. The CDR3 has 13 residues. DNA of the CDR3: TGTGCCAGCAGCCACGCCGGGACTAGCGGCTACACCTTC. It is translated as CASSHAGTSGYTF.

This clonotype has a count of ten or more. V is TRBV29-1 and J is TRBJ2-2, with D perhaps TRBD2 (6 bases). Germline loops: CDR1 SQVTM, CDR2 ANQGSEA. The CDR3 loop spans 13 amino acids. The V and J ends lost 7 bases and 3 bases respectively, with 12 bases between them. CDR3 sequence reads: CSGGWGDTGELFF. CDR3 DNA: TGCAGCGGGGGATGGGGGGACACCGGGGAGCTGTTTTTT.

This chain uses TRBV12-3 or TRBV12-4 with TRBJ1-2; D might be TRBD1 (5 bases). This CDR3 spans 13 amino acids. The V and J ends lost 2 bases and 6 bases respectively, with 10 bases between them. The CDR3 spells CASSLRGNDGYTF. In nucleotides, the CDR3 is TGTGCCAGCAGTTTAAGGGGAAACGATGGCTACACCTTC.

This clonotype is a singleton in its sample. This chain links TRBV7-9 with TRBJ1-1; perhaps TRBD1 as D (5 bases). The CDR3 spans 17 residues. Germline CDR1 reads SEHNR; CDR2 reads FQNEAQ (reference sequence). V dropped 1 base and J dropped 12 bases, with 27 bases sitting between them. CDR3 nucleotides: TGTGCCAGCAGCTTAGTCTTTTCCTCTGGGGCCAACGTCCTGACTTTCTTT. Translated: CASSLVFSSGANVLTFF.

Regarding this clonotype: No conserved phenylalanine or tryptophan is present at the end of the CDR3, so a read error is the likely explanation. The DNA is left out, because the CDR3 cannot be placed on it with certainty; the CDR3 is given as TCRdb lists it. The chain joins TRBV5-4 to TRBJ2-7; the table assigns TRBD2, which was not confirmed against the DNA. The CDR3 is 10 amino acids in total, end residues counted. The germline CDR1 and CDR2 sequences are SGHNT and YYREEE (reference sequence). CDR3 residues: CASSQKRLAG.

The V and J genes are TRBV12-5 and TRBJ1-5; a weak D match, TRBD1 (6 bases). The germline gives CDR1 LGHNT, CDR2 FRNRAP. The CDR3 has 15 amino acids. V was pared by 8 bases and J by 2 bases, with 16 bases between. CDR3 in amino acids: CASRTDRFGNQPQHF. The DNA for the CDR3 is TGTGCTAGTCGAACTGACAGGTTTGGCAATCAGCCCCAGCATTTT.

The genes are TRBV7-9 and TRBJ1-1, with 7 bases aligning to TRBD1. Trimming at V came to 3 bases and at J to 1 base, leaving 5 bases not matched to a gene. The CDR3 sequence is 15 residues long. Looked up from germline, CDR1 is SEHNR and CDR2 is FQNEAQ (reference sequence). The CDR3 nucleotides read TGTGCCAGCAGCTTCCTCGGGACAGCGAACACTGAAGCTTTCTTT. Its protein product is CASSFLGTANTEAFF.

Turning to this clonotype: The conserved closing phenylalanine or tryptophan is absent in this CDR3, likely reflecting a read error. The chain links TRBV19 to TRBJ2-7, with D possibly TRBD2 on 6 matching bases. Germline loops: CDR1 LNHDA, CDR2 SQIVND (reference sequence). This CDR3 spans 14 amino acids. The V end lost 4 bases, the J end lost 6 bases, and 16 bases lay between the germline ends. The CDR3 region is CASSNGGALSEQYL. In nucleotides, the CDR3 is TGTGCCAGTAGTAACGGCGGGGCGTTGAGCGAGCAGTACCTC.

V gene TRBV6-6 combines with J gene TRBJ2-7; 10 nucleotides match TRBD1. This CDR3 comprises 14 residues. Germline loops: CDR1 MNHNY, CDR2 SVGAGI (reference sequence). Unmatched junction bases numbered 8, after V lost 5 bases and J lost 7 bases. CDR3 in amino acids: CASSTSRTGGEQYF. The CDR3 DNA follows: TGTGCCAGCAGTACGTCCCGGACAGGGGGTGAGCAGTACTTC.

The V call is TRBV19, the J call TRBJ1-1; tentative D call: TRBD1 (5 bases). V lost 4 bases and J lost 6, with 18 bases in between. From germline, CDR1 is LNHDA and CDR2 SQIVND (reference sequence). CDR3 size: 15 residues. The chain's CDR3 is CASSSLAGTFAEAFF. The DNA for the CDR3 is TGTGCCAGTAGTAGCTTAGCGGGGACTTTCGCTGAAGCTTTCTTT.

This clonotype was seen many times. The chain couples TRBV20-1 to TRBJ1-5; tentatively, D is TRBD1 (5 bases). CDR1 is DFQATT and CDR2 is SNEGSKA in the germline V gene (reference sequence). The CDR3 consists of 14 residues. The ends were cut back, 2 bases at V and 3 bases at J, with 11 bases in the middle. The CDR3, as DNA: TGCAGTGCTAGACGGGGGATCTCCAATCAGCCCCAGCATTTT. Its translation is CSARRGISNQPQHF.

This clonotype appeared many times. This chain links TRBV9 with TRBJ1-2, with D tentatively TRBD1 (5 bases). Germline V CDR1 and CDR2: SGDLS, YYNGEE. V was shortened by 0 bases and J by 5 bases, with 17 bases between the two germline ends. CDR3 length equals 16 residues. The CDR3 sequence: CASSVGLYGGEYGYTF. In nucleotides, the CDR3 is TGTGCCAGCAGCGTAGGCTTGTATGGGGGGGAATATGGCTACACCTTC.

The sample holds many counts of this clonotype. V is TRBV27 and J is TRBJ1-5; D might be TRBD1 (6 bases). The germline CDR1 and CDR2 sequences are MNHEY and SMNVEV (reference sequence). V lost 6 bases, J lost 6 bases, and 9 bases lay in between. The length of the CDR3 is 12 residues. The CDR3 DNA reads as TGTGCCAGCAGGCAAGGGGGTCAGCCCCAGCATTTT. Its translation: CASRQGGQPQHF.

This clonotype occurred once. This chain's CDR3 is CAISESTSGSEETQYF. In DNA form, the CDR3 reads TGTGCCATCAGTGAGTCGACTAGCGGGAGTGAAGAGACCCAGTACTTC. This chain connects TRBV10-3 to TRBJ2-5; 12 positions agree with TRBD2. J gave up 3 bases and V 0 bases, and 2 bases lay outside the gene matches. CDR3 length: 16 amino acids. Per the germline V gene, CDR1 is ENHRY and CDR2 is SYGVKD.

The chain couples TRBV20-1 to TRBJ2-5; 11 bases align to TRBD1. This CDR3 is built from 18 residues. J lost 5 bases, V lost 6 bases, and 20 bases had no gene match. CDR1 is DFQATT and CDR2 is SNEGSKA in the germline V gene (reference sequence). CDR3 protein: CSAGNRDRGAAWGETQYF. The CDR3 region has the DNA TGCAGTGCCGGAAACCGGGACAGGGGGGCAGCCTGGGGGGAGACCCAGTACTTC.

The chain uses TRBV29-1 and TRBJ2-7; TRBD2 matches 10 bases. Germline CDR1 reads SQVTM; CDR2 reads ANQGSEA. This CDR3 has 15 amino acids. The trim removed 1 base at V and 3 bases at J, leaving 6 bases unmatched. The chain's CDR3 is CSVEGLAGDSYEQYF. The CDR3 DNA reads as TGCAGCGTTGAAGGCCTAGCGGGAGATAGCTACGAGCAGTACTTC.